The clone carrying this T cell receptor beta chain was seen a single time. This entry belongs to a study of T cell clones after liver transplantation. Study-level information: Without induction therapy, subjects received standard immunosuppression until 12-24 months post-transplant. Timepoints were pre-transplant, pre-withdrawal, and after withdrawal was completed or failed.

Assay used: immunoSEQ multiplex PCR; TCRdb lists only in-frame clones, some missing. The sample holds 95,000 to 110,000 clones, 75% to 90% seen once. This clonotype was obtained from a human donor who received a liver transplant. The starting material was CD4+ T cells from blood, obtained before liver transplant.

The CDR3 nucleotides read TGTGCCAGCAGAAGACAGGGAGGATACAATGAGCAGTTCTTC. Its translation is CASRRQGGYNEQFF. This chain uses TRBV6-1 with TRBJ2-1; possibly TRBD1 for D (7 bases). Trimming took off 6 bases at V and 4 bases at J, with 13 bases between the two ends. Germline V gene lookup returns CDR1 MNHNS and CDR2 SASEGT. CDR3 length equals 14 residues.